A single sample gave rise to the 15 T cell receptor beta chains below, sequenced in a study of blood T cell repertoires in COVID-19. Repertoires were generated with immunoSEQ multiplex PCR, while TCRdb's copy carries only in-frame clones and drops some. The table has about 150,000 clones, about 73% seen once. The sample comprised peripheral blood. Receptor source: an elderly man with acute or convalescent COVID-19.

This chain connects TRBV5-1 to TRBJ1-1; D remains ambiguous. The V and J ends lost 0 bases and 6 bases respectively, with 9 bases between them. The CDR3 extends over 13 amino acids. In germline, CDR1 is SGHRS, CDR2 YFSETQ. The CDR3 region has the DNA TGCGCCAGCAGCTTGGAAGGGAGCCCTGAAGCTTTCTTT. This translates into CASSLEGSPEAFF.

The chain has TRBV18 and TRBJ2-7; 8 bases fit TRBD1. The CDR3 is 15 residues long. The germline CDR1 and CDR2 sequences are KGHSH and LQKENI. The trim removed 2 bases at V and 0 bases at J, leaving 3 bases unmatched. The CDR3 DNA is TGTGCCAGCTCACCAAGGACAGGGAGCTCCTACGAGCAGTACTTC. Its translation is CASSPRTGSSYEQYF.

The CDR3 DNA sequence: TGTGCCAGCAGCTACGCCCGACAGGCTCAGGGGGCCAACGTCCTGACTTTC. Protein: CASSYARQAQGANVLTF. The V call is TRBV7-9, the J call TRBJ2-6, with D maybe TRBD1 (6 bases). The CDR3 spans 17 residues. V was shortened by 4 bases and J by 4 bases, with 17 bases between the two germline ends. Germline CDR1 is SEHNR and CDR2 is FQNEAQ (reference sequence).

V and J are TRBV29-1 and TRBJ2-3; 10 bases align to TRBD1. J was trimmed by 4 bases and V by 6 bases; bases with no gene match: 4. CDR3 length: 13 amino acids. Germline CDR1 SQVTM, CDR2 ANQGSEA. CDR3 sequence reads: CSVGGQGSDTQYF. The CDR3 coding sequence is TGCAGCGTGGGGGGACAGGGGTCAGATACGCAGTATTTT.

The chain recombines TRBV28 with TRBJ2-3, with D possibly matching TRBD1 (5 bases). Germline-derived CDR1 and CDR2 are MDHEN and SYDVKM. The V and J ends lost 6 bases and 2 bases respectively, with 12 bases between them. The CDR3 runs 14 residues. The CDR3 loop reads CASSMGRNTDTQYF. The CDR3 coding sequence is TGTGCCAGCAGCATGGGGCGCAACACAGATACGCAGTATTTT.

The rearrangement links TRBV7-6 to TRBJ2-7; TRBD1 matches at 11 bases. Germline assignment: CDR1 SGHVS and CDR2 FNYEAQ. This CDR3 has 17 amino acids. The junction had 6 bases not matched to a gene; V was cut back by 0 bases and J by 2 bases. CDR3 DNA sequence: TGTGCCAGCAGCTTAGCGGGAGGGGGACAGGGGGCCTACGAGCAGTACGTC. It specifies CASSLAGGGQGAYEQYV.

The CDR3 loop reads CASSDGGQWTEAFF. CDR3 nucleotide sequence: TGTGCCAGCAGTGACGGGGGGCAATGGACTGAAGCTTTCTTT. V usage is TRBV25-1 and J usage is TRBJ1-1; perhaps TRBD1 as D (6 bases). CDR1 and CDR2 (germline): MGHDK, SYGVNS. The V end was cut by 3 bases, the J end by 5 bases, with 13 bases between. This CDR3 has 14 residues.

The rearrangement links TRBV30 to TRBJ2-7, with D maybe TRBD1 (6 bases). From germline, CDR1 is GTSNPN and CDR2 SVGIG (reference sequence). V was cut by 3 bases and J by 2 bases, with 11 bases left in between. This CDR3 has 13 residues. CDR3 sequence: CAWSPGQTYEQYF. The CDR3, as DNA: TGTGCCTGGAGCCCCGGACAGACCTACGAGCAGTACTTC.

The V and J genes are TRBV5-6 and TRBJ1-3; D may be TRBD1 (6 bases). V was cut by 5 bases and J by 2 bases, with 14 bases left in between. The germline gives CDR1 SGHDT, CDR2 YYEEEE. The CDR3 consists of 15 residues. CDR3 sequence reads: CASRLQGNPGNTIYF. CDR3 nucleotides: TGTGCCAGCAGGTTACAGGGAAATCCTGGAAACACCATATATTTT.

The chain joins TRBV5-4 to TRBJ2-7; TRBD2 agrees at 8 bases. In germline, CDR1 is SGHNT, CDR2 YYREEE (reference sequence). V lost 4 bases, J lost 2 bases, and 5 bases stayed unmatched. The CDR3 covers 14 residues. The CDR3 here is CASSTGGTPYEQYF. The CDR3 DNA reads as TGTGCCAGCAGCACGGGAGGGACCCCCTACGAGCAGTACTTC.

The chain combines TRBV5-1 with TRBJ2-7; maybe TRBD2 (7 bases). Trimming stripped 1 base from V and 1 base from J, with 12 bases between. Germline values: CDR1 SGHRS, CDR2 YFSETQ. CDR3 size: 15 residues. CDR3 DNA sequence: TGCGCCAGCAGCTTGCGAGGGGGGGCTTCCTACGAGCAGTACGTC. Its translation: CASSLRGGASYEQYV.

The rearrangement uses TRBV3-1 (or the pseudogene TRBV3-2) and TRBJ2-5; D possibly corresponds to TRBD1 (5 bases). V was pared by 4 bases and J by 5 bases, with 20 bases between. Germline V gene data show CDR1 as LGHDT and CDR2 as YNNKEL (reference sequence). CDR3 size: 16 residues. The CDR3 loop is CASSPLWGNQRETQYF. In DNA, the CDR3 is TGTGCCAGCAGCCCCCTTTGGGGCAACCAGAGGGAGACCCAGTACTTC.

The chain carries TRBV30 and TRBJ2-5, with 14 bases fitting TRBD2. The germline CDR1 and CDR2 sequences are GTSNPN and SVGIG (reference sequence). This CDR3 comprises 17 residues. With 3 bases clipped from V and 4 bases from J, the junction kept 10 bases outside the gene matches. The CDR3 spells CAWSRSRLAGGRETQYF. The CDR3 DNA follows: TGTGCCTGGAGCAGATCTAGACTAGCGGGGGGGCGAGAGACCCAGTACTTC.

This clone was seen a few times. CDR3 coding DNA: TGTGCCAGCAGCGCCCCCTCGGGGACCCAGTACTTC. Translating gives CASSAPSGTQYF. This chain connects TRBV25-1 to TRBJ2-5; D gene ambiguous. Per the germline V gene, CDR1 is MGHDK and CDR2 is SYGVNS. This CDR3 is 12 amino acids long. V lost 6 bases to trimming and J lost 7 bases, with 12 bases between them.

The chain joins TRBV9 to TRBJ1-6; no clear D. Germline V gives CDR1 SGDLS, CDR2 YYNGEE. V shed 0 bases and J shed 0 bases, with 4 bases lying between them. The CDR3 sequence is 15 residues long. The CDR3 sequence is CASSVGSSYNSPLHF. CDR3 sequence (DNA): TGTGCCAGCAGCGTAGGTAGCTCCTATAATTCACCCCTCCACTTT.